A single TCR beta chain is shown here with its context. What it recognizes is unknown. A read error is possible here, since a much larger clone lies one base away. CDR3 length equals 16 residues. CDR1 and CDR2 from the germline V gene are SGHVS and FQNEAQ. A modified ARM-PCR protocol with three rounds of nested PCR amplified TCRbeta. TCRdb re-called the multiplex PCR reads through MiXCR, storing one row per CDR3 protein. The repertoire has about 90,000 distinct CDR3 sequences, approximately 57% of them found once; the top ten carry approximately 15%. The data stem from a study of tumor and adjacent non-tumor tissue in lung cancer. On the study more broadly: On average, productive TCRbeta reads reached a few million per sample.

Points from the study as a whole: Top 100 clones took a larger repertoire share in normal lung.

This sample's RNA came from whole unsorted tissue. This clonotype was sampled from a man in his 70s with non-small cell lung cancer. The sample was lung tumor tissue. The chain couples TRBV7-8 to TRBJ1-6; the D is unclear. The CDR3 protein is CAISLNNLPNNSPLHF. CDR3 bases: TGTGCCATCAGCTTAAATAACCTGCCAAATAATTCACCCCTCCACTTT.